The 30 T cell receptor beta chains listed next were all sequenced from one sample in a study of spatial heterogeneity in lung cancer. Time point noted: sample taken at primary tumor resection. Whole RNA came from tumor, nontumor lung or frozen PBMC and was sequenced without being sorted. TCRdb itself ran the 5' RACE reads through MiXCR, one entry per CDR3 protein. The data hold about 82,000 distinct CDR3 sequences, with over 9.5% observed a single time. The sample in question was PBMCs, obtained at surgery. The receptor set was obtained from a male donor with early-stage non-small cell lung cancer.

The V call is TRBV29-1, the J call TRBJ1-1; D is undetermined. The CDR3 length is 13 residues. Germline V gives CDR1 SQVTM, CDR2 ANQGSEA. V lost 2 bases and J 1 base, leaving 8 bases between the germline ends. Here the CDR3 reads CSVEWTENTEAFF. The DNA of the CDR3 is TGCAGCGTTGAATGGACGGAGAACACTGAAGCTTTCTTT.

This clonotype turned up a few times. V is TRBV30 and J is TRBJ1-2; no definite D call. From germline, CDR1 is GTSNPN and CDR2 SVGIG (reference sequence). The CDR3 contains 12 residues. Trimming stripped 2 bases from V and 2 bases from J, with 6 bases between. CDR3 sequence reads: CAWSPLNYGYTF. The DNA for the CDR3 is TGTGCCTGGAGTCCACTAAACTATGGCTACACCTTC.

The chain recombines TRBV18 with TRBJ2-3; D is perhaps TRBD1 (5 bases). The germline CDR1 and CDR2 sequences are KGHSH and LQKENI. V lost 6 bases and J lost 1, with 17 bases in between. The length of the CDR3 is 16 residues. The CDR3 bases are TGTGCCAGCTCCCAGCCCGGACATTCCGGCACAGATACGCAGTATTTT. This gives the protein CASSQPGHSGTDTQYF.

This clonotype has a handful of counts. The V gene is TRBV10-3, the J gene TRBJ1-2, with TRBD1 matching over 8 bases. J gave up 4 bases and V 4 bases, and 5 bases lay outside the gene matches. CDR3 size: 14 residues. The germline V gene has CDR1 ENHRY and CDR2 SYGVKD. CDR3 sequence: CAISAGQGGYGYTF. Written as DNA, the CDR3 is TGTGCCATCAGTGCCGGACAGGGCGGCTATGGCTACACCTTC.

This chain connects TRBV9 to TRBJ2-1, with D maybe TRBD1 (5 bases). V dropped 1 base and J dropped 9 bases, with 8 bases sitting between them. Per the germline V gene, CDR1 is SGDLS and CDR2 is YYNGEE. CDR3 length: 12 residues. This CDR3 reads CASSVTQGEQFF. Here the CDR3 DNA reads TGTGCCAGCAGCGTAACCCAGGGTGAGCAGTTCTTC. The variable domain in full, completed from reference TRBV9 and TRBJ2-1, reads DSGVTQTPKHLITATGQRVTLRCSPRSGDLSVYWYQQSLDQGLQFLIQYYNGEERAKGNILERFSAQQFPDLHSELNLSSLELGDSALYFCASSVTQGEQFFGPGTRLTVL.

V gene TRBV5-1 combines with J gene TRBJ2-1; a weak D match, TRBD2 (6 bases). CDR1 is SGHRS and CDR2 is YFSETQ in the germline V gene. This CDR3 is built from 15 residues. Trimming left V 1 base short and J 5 bases short, with 13 bases between. CDR3 amino acids: CASSLPRDFNNEQFF. CDR3 nucleotides: TGCGCCAGCAGCTTGCCCCGGGACTTCAACAATGAGCAGTTCTTC.

This clonotype was recorded once. This chain joins TRBV12-3 or TRBV12-4 and TRBJ2-1; D gene unclear. This CDR3 comprises 17 residues. The V and J ends lost 5 bases and 0 bases respectively, with 17 bases between them. The CDR3 reads CASSLSSMDGSYNEQFF. CDR3 nucleotides: TGTGCCAGCAGTCTTAGTTCTATGGATGGCTCCTACAATGAGCAGTTCTTC.

This chain connects TRBV6-6 to TRBJ1-4; D unresolved. The CDR3 sequence is 15 residues long. The V and J ends lost 6 bases and 0 bases respectively, with 11 bases between them. Germline CDR1 is MNHNY and CDR2 is SVGAGI (reference sequence). In DNA, the CDR3 is TGTGCCAGCAGGACCGACTCCCCAACTAATGAAAAACTGTTTTTT. This encodes CASRTDSPTNEKLFF.

This clonotype has a handful of counts. The chain links TRBV2 to TRBJ1-4; a weak D match, TRBD1 (5 bases). Trimming left V 4 bases short and J 11 bases short, with 11 bases between. The CDR3 is made up of 12 amino acids. Germline V gene lookup returns CDR1 SNHLY and CDR2 FYNNEI. The CDR3, as DNA: TGTGCCAGCAGTGTCGGAGGGGAGAAACTGTTTTTT. It yields the protein CASSVGGEKLFF. The full variable domain, in which reference TRBV2 and TRBJ1-4 provide the parts outside the CDR3, is EPEVTQTPSHQVTQMGQEVILRCVPISNHLYFYWYRQILGQKVEFLVSFYNNEISEKSEIFDDQFSVERPDGSNFTLKIRSTKLEDSAMYFCASSVGGEKLFFGSGTQLSVL.

The chain employs TRBV20-1 and TRBJ2-1; 11 positions agree with TRBD2. Germline V gene sequence: CDR1 DFQATT, CDR2 SNEGSKA (reference sequence). Trimming at V came to 5 bases and at J to 8 bases, leaving 14 bases not matched to a gene. The CDR3 has 16 amino acids. Here the CDR3 reads CSAGGTSGARAHEQFF. For the CDR3, the DNA is TGCAGTGCTGGAGGGACTAGCGGAGCCAGGGCCCATGAGCAGTTCTTC.

Only a few counts were recorded for this clonotype. The genes are TRBV6-2 or TRBV6-3 and TRBJ2-5, with D possibly matching TRBD2 (6 bases). The germline V gene encodes CDR1 MNHEY and CDR2 SVGEGT. This CDR3 comprises 14 residues. The ends were cut back, 0 bases at V and 3 bases at J, with 8 bases in the middle. The CDR3 region is CASSYSGGKETQYF. The CDR3 DNA is TGTGCCAGCAGTTACTCGGGAGGAAAAGAGACCCAGTACTTC.

This clonotype was seen a handful of times. V usage is TRBV27 and J usage is TRBJ2-7; the D call may be TRBD1 or TRBD2 (5 bases each). The V gene lost 2 bases and the J gene lost 6 bases, with 11 bases spanning the gap. This CDR3 spans 13 amino acids. The germline V gene encodes CDR1 MNHEY and CDR2 SMNVEV (reference sequence). CDR3 sequence reads: CASSLGGSGEQYF. The CDR3, as DNA: TGTGCCAGCAGTTTAGGGGGTTCCGGCGAGCAGTACTTC.

The chain has TRBV5-1 and TRBJ2-3; D possibly matches TRBD1 or TRBD2 (5 bases each). The CDR3 runs 16 residues. With 2 bases removed from V and 0 bases from J, the gap between germline ends came to 13 bases. Germline V gene sequence: CDR1 SGHRS, CDR2 YFSETQ. CDR3 protein: CASSFERGPSTDTQYF. The CDR3 DNA is TGCGCCAGCAGCTTCGAACGGGGCCCTAGCACAGATACGCAGTATTTT.

This clonotype was found a few times. V gene TRBV7-2 combines with J gene TRBJ2-5, with TRBD1 matching over 8 bases. Looked up from germline, CDR1 is SGHTA and CDR2 is FQGNSA. This CDR3 spans 16 amino acids. Unmatched junction bases numbered 5, after V lost 0 bases and J lost 2 bases. The DNA of the CDR3 is TGTGCCAGCAGCTTAGCGAGTACAGGGGGGCAAGAGACCCAGTACTTC. Its translation is CASSLASTGGQETQYF.

This clonotype was seen at least ten times. The chain carries TRBV29-1 and TRBJ1-4; 7 bases line up with TRBD1. Per germline, CDR1 SQVTM and CDR2 ANQGSEA. CDR3 length: 14 amino acids. With V trimmed by 7 bases and J by 1 base, 6 bases remained unmatched. The CDR3 bases are TGCAGCGCACTCCACAGGGGAACTAATGAAAAACTGTTTTTT. It encodes CSALHRGTNEKLFF.

The V call is TRBV30, the J call TRBJ2-5; D unclear. The CDR3 runs to 13 residues. From germline, CDR1 is GTSNPN and CDR2 SVGIG (reference sequence). Trimming removed 3 bases from V and 5 bases from J, with 13 bases in between. CDR3 bases: TGTGCCTGGAGGCAGGCGTTACTGGAGACCCAGTACTTC. It yields the protein CAWRQALLETQYF.

A few counts support this clonotype. The chain carries TRBV6-1 and TRBJ1-2, with a tentative D call TRBD1 (5 bases). The germline gives CDR1 MNHNS, CDR2 SASEGT. The CDR3 is 13 residues long. The V end was cut by 7 bases, the J end by 0 bases, with 9 bases between. The CDR3 sequence is CASTRDTNYGYTF. The CDR3 DNA follows: TGTGCCAGCACCAGGGATACTAACTATGGCTACACCTTC.

The chain is built from TRBV24-1 and TRBJ2-1; D call uncertain. Germline CDR1 is KGHDR and CDR2 is SFDVKD. CDR3 length: 13 amino acids. V dropped 5 bases and J dropped 0 bases, with 4 bases sitting between them. CDR3 residues: CATSGDSYNEQFF. CDR3 sequence (DNA): TGTGCCACCAGTGGGGACTCCTACAATGAGCAGTTCTTC.

This clonotype has ten or more counts. The J gene is TRBJ1-1, the V gene TRBV19; 7 bases align to TRBD1. Germline V lookup: CDR1 LNHDA, CDR2 SQIVND (reference sequence). The CDR3 runs to 15 residues. The V and J ends lost 6 bases and 0 bases, in that order; junction bases with no gene match: 7. CDR3 amino acids: CASSPQGGLNTEAFF. CDR3 nucleotide sequence: TGTGCCAGTAGCCCCCAAGGGGGCCTGAACACTGAAGCTTTCTTT.

The chain couples TRBV19 to TRBJ2-5; D is unclear. The CDR3 is 13 residues long. V was pared by 3 bases and J by 3 bases, with 8 bases between. Germline CDR1 is LNHDA and CDR2 is SQIVND (reference sequence). This chain's CDR3 is CASSMNREETQYF. The CDR3 DNA follows: TGTGCCAGTAGTATGAACAGAGAAGAGACCCAGTACTTC.

This clonotype was seen a handful of times. J is TRBJ1-4 and V is TRBV29-1; 9 nucleotides agree with TRBD1. The CDR3 length is 13 residues. Germline V gene lookup returns CDR1 SQVTM and CDR2 ANQGSEA. Unmatched junction bases numbered 8, after V lost 8 bases and J lost 7 bases. The CDR3: CSFRQGGGEKLFF. The CDR3 DNA sequence: TGCAGCTTCCGACAGGGGGGCGGTGAAAAACTGTTTTTT.

The sample holds many counts of this clonotype. The chain carries TRBV5-1 and TRBJ2-3, with D perhaps being TRBD1 or TRBD2 (5 bases each). The germline gives CDR1 SGHRS, CDR2 YFSETQ. The CDR3 length is 16 residues. Deletions cut 2 bases from V and 5 bases from J, with 18 bases between. In DNA form, the CDR3 reads TGCGCCAGCAGCTTATTCGGGGCGAGCGGTAAAGATACGCAGTATTTT. Its protein is CASSLFGASGKDTQYF. Together with reference TRBV5-1 and TRBJ2-3, the CDR3 gives the full variable domain: KAGVTQTPRYLIKTRGQQVTLSCSPISGHRSVSWYQQTPGQGLQFLFEYFSETQRNKGNFPGRFSGRQFSNSRSEMNVSTLELGDSALYLCASSLFGASGKDTQYFGPGTRLTVL.

This clonotype occurred a few times. The J gene is TRBJ1-4, the V gene TRBV29-1; 7 nucleotides line up with TRBD1. With 3 bases clipped from V and 7 bases from J, the junction kept 8 bases outside the gene matches. CDR3 length: 14 amino acids. Germline assignment: CDR1 SQVTM and CDR2 ANQGSEA. DNA of the CDR3: TGCAGCGTTGATATCAAAGGGGGCACTGAAAAACTGTTTTTT. Translation: CSVDIKGGTEKLFF.

This clonotype turned up a few times. The chain uses TRBV7-2 and TRBJ2-1, with D perhaps matching TRBD2 (7 bases). The CDR3 loop spans 17 amino acids. Germline loops: CDR1 SGHTA, CDR2 FQGNSA. The V end was cut by 0 bases, the J end by 6 bases, with 18 bases between. The CDR3 sequence is CASSLALNWGGINEQFF. The CDR3 DNA reads TGTGCCAGCAGCTTAGCGCTAAATTGGGGGGGCATCAATGAGCAGTTCTTC.

This clonotype was counted between two and nine times. The chain uses TRBV11-2 and TRBJ2-1; 13 bases map to TRBD2. This CDR3 spans 16 amino acids. The germline gives CDR1 SGHAT, CDR2 FQNNGV. Germline trimming cut 5 bases from V and 10 bases from J; bases unmatched to any gene: 11. This chain's CDR3 is CASSPDGGTSGDEQFF. The CDR3 DNA sequence: TGTGCCAGCAGCCCCGATGGGGGGACTAGCGGGGACGAGCAGTTCTTC.

The genes are TRBV11-1 and TRBJ2-1; 10 nucleotides match TRBD2. V gave up 1 base and J gave up 7 bases; unmatched junction bases: 7. From germline, CDR1 is SGHAT and CDR2 FQDESV (reference sequence). The CDR3 has 16 residues. As DNA, the CDR3 is TGTGCCAGCAGCTTAGGAAGGCTAGCGGGAGCTAATGAGCAGTTCTTC. This codes for CASSLGRLAGANEQFF.

The DNA for the CDR3 is TGTGCCAGCAGCTTAACAGTAGCGGGAGAGTACGAGCAGTTCTTC. Its translation: CASSLTVAGEYEQFF. The gene calls are TRBV7-3 and TRBJ2-1; 9 nucleotides match TRBD2. The germline gives CDR1 SGHTA, CDR2 FQGTGA. This CDR3 has 15 residues. After removal of 0 bases from V and 10 bases from J, the junction contained 7 bases not matched to a gene.

This clonotype was observed a few times. The CDR3 sequence: CASSTRGRAGTEAFF. CDR3 bases: TGTGCCAGCAGTACCAGGGGGCGGGCCGGCACTGAAGCTTTCTTT. The chain uses TRBV5-6 and TRBJ1-1; TRBD1 agrees at 8 bases. Germline V gene data show CDR1 as SGHDT and CDR2 as YYEEEE. Trimming removed 5 bases from V and 4 bases from J; junction bases left unmatched: 10. This CDR3 is built from 15 residues.

This clonotype was found a few times. The rearrangement joins TRBV6-6 to TRBJ2-7; a weak D match, TRBD1 (6 bases). V lost 9 bases to trimming and J lost 2 bases, with 14 bases between them. The CDR3 contains 13 residues. CDR1 and CDR2 (germline): MNHNY, SVGAGI (reference sequence). The CDR3 reads CASRAGDAYEQYF. The CDR3 DNA reads TGTGCCAGTCGGGCAGGGGACGCCTACGAGCAGTACTTC.

The chain combines TRBV7-9 with TRBJ1-2, with 7 bases lining up with TRBD1. Germline V gene lookup returns CDR1 SEHNR and CDR2 FQNEAQ (reference sequence). Losses at the gene ends were 3 bases for V and 6 bases for J; bases not matched to a gene: 1. CDR3 size: 12 residues. CDR3 nucleotides: TGTGCCAGCAGCTTCACAGGGGATGGCTACACCTTC. The encoded protein is CASSFTGDGYTF.